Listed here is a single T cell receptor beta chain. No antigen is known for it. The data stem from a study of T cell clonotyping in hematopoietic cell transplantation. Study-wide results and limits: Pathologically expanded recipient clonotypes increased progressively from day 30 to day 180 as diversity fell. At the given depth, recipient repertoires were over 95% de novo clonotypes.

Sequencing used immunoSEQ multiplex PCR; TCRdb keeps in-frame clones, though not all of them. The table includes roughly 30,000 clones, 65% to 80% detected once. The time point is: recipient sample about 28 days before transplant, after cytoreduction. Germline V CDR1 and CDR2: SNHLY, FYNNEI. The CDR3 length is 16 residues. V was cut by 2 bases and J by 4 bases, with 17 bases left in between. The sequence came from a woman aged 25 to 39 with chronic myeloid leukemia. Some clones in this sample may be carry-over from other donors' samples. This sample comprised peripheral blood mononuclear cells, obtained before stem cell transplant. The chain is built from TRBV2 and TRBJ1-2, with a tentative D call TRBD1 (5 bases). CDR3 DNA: TGTGCCAGCAGTGAACCGAACGTGGGAGGGACCTATGGCTACACCTTC. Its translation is CASSEPNVGGTYGYTF.